This TCR beta chain was obtained from a study of cytomegalovirus exposure and HLA in healthy donors. Findings of the study overall: As a later analysis showed, several of the most significant clusters appeared to be linked to common viral pathogens. CMV serostatus was the sole immune exposure data available.

This PCR relied on a set of 60 Vbeta primers and 13 Jbeta primers. Sequencing used immunoSEQ multiplex PCR; TCRdb keeps in-frame clones, though not all of them. The sample gives more than 60,000 clones, around three quarters of which show up once; roughly 4% is in the top ten. The CDR3 spans 15 residues. Germline lookup yields CDR1 MNHEY and CDR2 SMNVEV (reference sequence). V was trimmed by 6 bases and J by 3 bases, leaving 18 bases between them. As regards this clone: Its specificity is unknown.

V usage is TRBV27 and J usage is TRBJ2-7; D is possibly TRBD1 (6 bases). Sequencing was performed on PBMCs. The origin of this receptor is a woman aged 25 to 39 in good health and CMV-seronegative. The CDR3 DNA is TGTGCCAGCAGGCCCGGGGCAGGGGAATACTACGAGCAGTACTTC. Translated, it gives CASRPGAGEYYEQYF.